Shown below are 19 T cell receptor beta chains from a single sample sequenced in a study of T cells in women clearing cervical HPV infection. Assay used: immunoSEQ multiplex PCR; TCRdb lists only in-frame clones, some missing. This sample lists more than 20,000 clones; its ten largest clones have 9.5% to 10%. The source material was blood buffy coat. These TCRs come from a woman aged 18-70 years with a cervical HPV16 infection that either progressed to CIN3+ or cleared (not recorded which).

Points on this clone: Read data end 3 residues before the CDR3 end; the end is taken from the germline J gene. V gene TRBV5-4 combines with J gene TRBJ2-6; D is unclear. Germline CDR1 SGHNT, CDR2 YYREEE (reference sequence). The CDR3 has 16 residues. With 6 bases removed from V and 0 bases from J, the gap between germline ends came to 13 bases. The CDR3 loop reads CASNLQGYSGANVLTF. Partial CDR3 DNA: TGTGCCAGCAACCTACAAGGGTACTCTGGGGCCAACGTC.

The DNA read from the CDR3 is TGCAGTGCCATCGGTCAGGGATCTGGAAACACC. Amino acid sequence: CSAIGQGSGNT. Given in full, the CDR3 is CSAIGQGSGNTIYF. The chain couples TRBV20-1 to TRBJ1-3; a weak D match, TRBD1 (5 bases). Coverage ceases 3 residues before the CDR3 finishes, and the germline J gene fills in the end. The ends were cut back, 6 bases at V and 1 base at J, with 13 bases in the middle. Germline CDR1 reads DFQATT; CDR2 reads SNEGSKA (reference sequence). The CDR3 is 14 residues long.

Notes on this clone: The read halts 3 residues ahead of the CDR3 end, with the missing end drawn from the germline J gene. This chain connects TRBV29-1 to TRBJ2-3; 9 positions agree with TRBD2. The trim removed 4 bases at V and 5 bases at J, leaving 4 bases unmatched. The V gene's germline CDR1 is SQVTM and CDR2 ANQGSEA. The CDR3 spans 13 residues. CDR3 bases read: TGCAGCGTTGTCCTAGCGGGGCGAGATACG. Its translation is CSVVLAGRDT. The whole CDR3 reads CSVVLAGRDTQYF.

CDR3 DNA, as far as it was read: TGCGCCAGCAGCTTAGCGGGAGGTCCTCAAGAGACA. This gives the protein CASSLAGGPQET. The full CDR3 reads CASSLAGGPQETAFF. The chain couples TRBV5-1 to TRBJ1-1; no definite D call. The sequence runs out 3 residues before the end of the CDR3; the remainder is reconstructed from the germline J gene. The CDR3 is 15 amino acids. The germline V gene has CDR1 SGHRS and CDR2 YFSETQ.

On this clone itself: The read stops 3 residues short of the end of the CDR3; the missing end is completed from the germline J gene. The chain joins TRBV12-3 or TRBV12-4 to TRBJ2-5; unclear D gene. V lost 2 bases, J lost 3 bases, and 4 bases lay in between. The CDR3 is 12 residues long. This chain's CDR3 is CASSLTEETQYF. CDR3 DNA (partial): TGTGCCAGCAGTTTAACAGAAGAGACC.

Comment on this clone: Sequencing ends 3 residues short of the CDR3 end; the germline J gene provides the rest. The rearrangement joins TRBV19 to TRBJ2-7; 7 nucleotides match TRBD1. Germline V gives CDR1 LNHDA, CDR2 SQIVND (reference sequence). The junction had 13 bases not matched to a gene; V was cut back by 6 bases and J by 5 bases. CDR3 length: 15 amino acids. CDR3 in amino acids: CASRPTGAGGHEQYF. The sequenced CDR3 bases are TGTGCCAGTAGACCTACAGGGGCAGGAGGTCACGAG. The whole variable domain, filled in from reference TRBV19 and TRBJ2-7, reads DGGITQSPKYLFRKEGQNVTLSCEQNLNHDAMYWYRQDPGQGLRLIYYSQIVNDFQKGDIAEGYSVSREKKESFPLTVTSAQKNPTAFYLCASRPTGAGGHEQYFGPGTRLTVT.

As to this clone: The observed sequence ends 3 residues before the CDR3 terminus, with the missing tail filled in from the germline J gene. This chain connects TRBV19 to TRBJ2-3; D not resolved. The CDR3 is 14 residues long. Per the germline V gene, CDR1 is LNHDA and CDR2 is SQIVND (reference sequence). The germline V and J ends were trimmed by 3 bases and 0 bases, with 7 bases remaining between them. The chain's CDR3 is CASSILGSTDTQYF. The DNA read from the CDR3 is TGTGCCAGTAGTATTCTCGGTAGCACAGATACG. Together with reference TRBV19 and TRBJ2-3, the CDR3 gives the full variable domain: DGGITQSPKYLFRKEGQNVTLSCEQNLNHDAMYWYRQDPGQGLRLIYYSQIVNDFQKGDIAEGYSVSREKKESFPLTVTSAQKNPTAFYLCASSILGSTDTQYFGPGTRLTVL.

In the case of this clone: The read finishes 3 residues shy of the CDR3 end, and the germline J gene is used to complete it. The chain joins TRBV11-2 to TRBJ1-2; maybe TRBD1 (6 bases). There are 14 residues in the CDR3. Germline V lookup: CDR1 SGHAT, CDR2 FQNNGV. Trimming left V 6 bases short and J 6 bases short, with 17 bases between. This chain's CDR3 is CASSFNRGADGYTF. Partial CDR3 DNA: TGTGCCAGCAGTTTCAATCGGGGGGCCGATGGC.

Notes on this clone: The missing CDR3 end, 3 residues past where the read stops, is filled in from the germline J gene. This sequence joins TRBV12-3 or TRBV12-4 and TRBJ2-7; tentative D call: TRBD1 (6 bases). The CDR3 loop spans 13 amino acids. V dropped 5 bases and J dropped 4 bases, with 12 bases sitting between them. CDR3 in amino acids: CASSTPTGYEQYF. The covered CDR3 bases are TGTGCCAGCAGTACCCCGACAGGATACGAG.

Details on this clone: The read comes to an end 3 residues before the CDR3 does, leaving the germline J gene to fill in the end. The chain has TRBV6-2 or TRBV6-3 and TRBJ2-3; D unclear. V shed 1 base and J shed 3 bases, with 8 bases lying between them. The CDR3 sequence is 14 residues long. Per germline, CDR1 MNHEY and CDR2 SVGEGT. Here the CDR3 reads CASSYFQVTDTQYF. The CDR3 DNA, read in part, is TGTGCCAGCAGTTACTTCCAGGTTACAGATACG.

Remarks on this clone: The CDR3 extends 3 residues past the end of the read, so its final part is completed from the germline J gene. The chain recombines TRBV5-1 with TRBJ2-2; no clear D. V lost 4 bases to trimming and J lost 3 bases, with 19 bases between them. Germline V gene data show CDR1 as SGHRS and CDR2 as YFSETQ. CDR3 length: 17 amino acids. The covered CDR3 bases are TGCGCCAGCAGCCCTTTTCCTGGCGGCAGCGACACCGGGGAG. It codes for CASSPFPGGSDTGE. The complete CDR3 reads CASSPFPGGSDTGELFF.

A note on this clone: The CDR3 end is not reached by the read, which stops 3 residues before it; the germline J gene fills it in. This rearrangement joins TRBV9 to TRBJ2-5; TRBD1 matches 10 bases. Per germline, CDR1 SGDLS and CDR2 YYNGEE. J gave up 5 bases and V 4 bases, and 14 bases lay outside the gene matches. The CDR3 has 17 residues. The DNA read from the CDR3 is TGTGCCAGCAGCCCACCACAGGACAGGGGGTCCAGGGAGACC. Translated, it gives CASSPPQDRGSRET. The entire CDR3 is CASSPPQDRGSRETQYF. Looking up the rest from reference TRBV9 and TRBJ2-5 gives the full variable domain: DSGVTQTPKHLITATGQRVTLRCSPRSGDLSVYWYQQSLDQGLQFLIQYYNGEERAKGNILERFSAQQFPDLHSELNLSSLELGDSALYFCASSPPQDRGSRETQYFGPGTRLLVL.

On this clone itself: The DNA ends 3 residues before the CDR3 does, and the rest of the CDR3 is filled in from the germline J gene. The chain carries TRBV5-1 and TRBJ1-1, with a possible D match to TRBD1 (6 bases). V dropped 4 bases and J dropped 3 bases, with 22 bases sitting between them. The CDR3 spans 17 residues. Germline-derived CDR1 and CDR2 are SGHRS and YFSETQ. The sequenced part of the CDR3 DNA is TGCGCCAGCAGCCCCTGGGGGGGGCGCAGGGTGGACACTGAA. Its protein is CASSPWGGRRVDTE. The CDR3 in its entirety is CASSPWGGRRVDTEAFF.

A remark on this clone: Sequencing ends 3 residues short of the CDR3 end; the germline J gene provides the rest. The chain uses TRBV9 and TRBJ2-7; 7 nucleotides align to TRBD2. The V and J ends lost 4 bases and 6 bases, in that order; junction bases with no gene match: 10. The CDR3 spans 14 residues. The germline V gene encodes CDR1 SGDLS and CDR2 YYNGEE. CDR3 sequence: CASSPVAGSGEQYF. Incomplete CDR3 DNA: TGTGCCAGCAGCCCCGTAGCGGGCTCGGGCGAG.

As for this clone: The CDR3 goes on 3 residues after the read ends, and that part is filled in from the germline J gene. V and J are TRBV5-4 and TRBJ2-5, with D possibly being TRBD2 (7 bases). The CDR3 runs to 14 residues. Germline assignment: CDR1 SGHNT and CDR2 YYREEE (reference sequence). V lost 4 bases and J 4 bases, leaving 14 bases between the germline ends. The sequenced part of the CDR3 DNA is TGTGCCAGCAGCCAGGGAGGGGGTCGAGAGACC. It is translated as CASSQGGGRET. The CDR3, in full, reads CASSQGGGRETQYF.

With regard to this clone: The sequence runs out 3 residues before the end of the CDR3; the remainder is reconstructed from the germline J gene. This chain connects TRBV7-9 to TRBJ2-3, with D possibly TRBD2 on 6 matching bases. V gave up 2 bases and J gave up 0 bases, with 9 bases separating them. The CDR3 is 15 residues long. Germline CDR1 is SEHNR and CDR2 is FQNEAQ (reference sequence). The CDR3 loop reads CASSLQRVSTDTQYF. The sequenced part of the CDR3 DNA is TGTGCCAGCAGCTTACAGCGGGTGAGCACAGATACG.

Comments on this clone: The sequenced fragment ends 3 residues before the CDR3 boundary, so the rest is inferred from the germline J gene. The genes are TRBV7-6 and TRBJ1-2; 10 bases are a match to TRBD1. Unmatched junction bases numbered 9, after V lost 5 bases and J lost 3 bases. The germline gives CDR1 SGHVS, CDR2 FNYEAQ. CDR3 length: 16 amino acids. CDR3 loop: CASSAGTGEVDYGYTF. The sequenced part of the CDR3 DNA is TGTGCCAGCAGCGCAGGGACAGGGGAGGTGGACTATGGC.

Concerning this clone itself: The read ends 3 residues before the CDR3 terminus; that terminus is restored from the germline J gene. The rearrangement uses TRBV7-8 and TRBJ1-2; no clear D. The CDR3 consists of 12 residues. V lost 4 bases, J lost 0 bases, and 3 bases lay in between. Germline V gene lookup returns CDR1 SGHVS and CDR2 FQNEAQ. Here the CDR3 reads CASSSTNYGYTF. Incomplete CDR3 DNA: TGTGCCAGCAGCTCCACTAACTATGGC.

A note on this clone: The CDR3 extends 3 residues past the end of the read, so its final part is completed from the germline J gene. V usage is TRBV10-1 and J usage is TRBJ2-1; 8 bases are shared with TRBD2. CDR3 length equals 14 residues. The V segment lost 3 bases and the J segment 7 bases; nucleotides outside the gene matches: 5. CDR1 and CDR2 (germline): WNHNN, SYGVQD (reference sequence). The chain's CDR3 is CASSDREGGNEQFF. The CDR3 DNA, read in part, is TGCGCCAGCAGTGATCGGGAGGGCGGGAATGAG.